This TCR beta chain was retrieved from a study of naive and memory T cell subsets. Two oligonucleotides, mixed equimolar, formed the beta constant-region primer covering TRBC1 and TRBC2. Ligated cDNA was amplified by four rounds of PCR with nested alpha and beta constant-region primers and SP2. MiXCR, run by TCRdb on the UMI-ligation and nested PCR reads, gives a single entry per CDR3 protein. The sample holds over 100,000 distinct CDR3 sequences, around 35% seen once. After the first PCR, alpha and beta chain libraries were processed separately. CD8 T cells were positively selected from what remained after CD4 positive selection. Cells stained for CD3, CD4, CD8, CD45RA and CD27 were sorted into four subsets. The CDR3 is 13 amino acids. V was shortened by 6 bases and J by 3 bases, with 9 bases between the two germline ends. Details on this clonotype: The antigen remains undetermined.

Study observations and caveats: Expression changes during T cell differentiation may affect RNA-based TCR counts.

This TCR came from a human donor in good health. Input material: central memory CD4+ T cells from blood. The chain employs TRBV12-3 or TRBV12-4 and TRBJ1-5; unclear D gene. The CDR3 DNA follows: TGTGCCAGCAGAATCTCGGACAATCAGCCCCAGCATTTT. Translated, it gives CASRISDNQPQHF.